These T cell receptor beta chains were read from a single sample in a study of T-cell memory formation after mild COVID-19. TCRdb used MiXCR to reprocess the 5' RACE reads, holding one entry per CDR3 protein. Of around 440,000 distinct CDR3 sequences detected, 18% appear once; the ten largest clones hold roughly an eighth. The sample was PBMCs or a T cell subset sorted from them (not recorded which). Receptor source: an adult woman who had mild COVID-19 (a few samples of this study predate the infection). Cell type and time point are not known. Both conserved end residues are part of each CDR3. The D gene is left open where the match is weak. Part of the rows lack a size; the others show once, few, many or a class for expanded clones.

>TRBJ2-3|.|.|TRBV29-1
CSVRRDFDTQYF
TGCAGCGTGCGCCGGGACTTCGATACGCAGTATTTT
>TRBJ2-1|TRBD1|.|TRBV20-1
CSARDPTGQGSYNEQFF
TGCAGTGCTAGAGATCCCACGGGACAGGGATCCTACAATGAGCAGTTCTTC
>TRBJ2-1|.|.|TRBV14
CASSQGGWQTLSSYNEQFF
TGTGCCAGCAGCCAAGGAGGGTGGCAGACCCTTAGCTCCTACAATGAGCAGTTCTTC
>TRBJ2-5|TRBD2|few|TRBV12-3/TRBV12-4
CASSESGIQETQYF
TGTGCCAGCAGTGAGAGCGGGATACAAGAGACCCAGTACTTC
>TRBJ1-3|.|few|TRBV9
CASSPLKVSSGNTIYF
TGTGCCAGCAGCCCCCTTAAGGTGAGCTCTGGAAACACCATATATTTT
>TRBJ2-1|TRBD2|.|TRBV6-5
CASKPGGSSYNEQFF
TGTGCCAGCAAGCCGGGGGGGAGCTCCTACAATGAGCAGTTCTTC
>TRBJ2-1|TRBD2|few|TRBV24-1
CATSDSGAGGSNEQFF
TGTGCCACCAGTGATTCGGGGGCGGGGGGCTCGAATGAGCAGTTCTTC
>TRBJ2-5|TRBD2|many|TRBV18
CASSSGLAGASETQYF
TGTGCCAGCTCTTCTGGACTAGCGGGAGCCAGTGAGACCCAGTACTTC
>TRBJ1-2|.|.|TRBV12-3/TRBV12-4
CASSLTGIANYGYTF
TGTGCCAGCAGTTTAACCGGGATAGCTAACTATGGCTACACCTTC
>TRBJ2-5|TRBD2|.|TRBV5-1
CASSSGTSGGSETQYF
TGCGCCAGCAGCTCCGGGACTAGCGGGGGAAGCGAGACCCAGTACTTC
>TRBJ2-2|TRBD2|once|TRBV20-1
CSARELAGNTGELFF
TGCAGTGCTAGAGAGCTAGCGGGGAACACCGGGGAGCTGTTTTTT
>TRBJ1-5|.|.|TRBV6-6
CASSTHSNQPQHF
TGTGCCAGCAGTACTCATAGCAATCAGCCCCAGCATTTT
>TRBJ2-7|.|few|TRBV18
CASSEHASGSSYEQYF
TGTGCCAGCTCAGAACACGCAAGCGGTAGCTCCTACGAGCAGTACTTC
>TRBJ2-5|.|.|TRBV4-1
CASSQEGLPTQTQYF
TGCGCCAGCAGCCAAGAAGGACTACCCACGCAGACCCAGTACTTC
>TRBJ2-1|TRBD2|.|TRBV7-8
CASSRSGRREQFF
TGTGCCAGCAGCCGTAGCGGGAGACGTGAGCAGTTCTTC
>TRBJ2-7|.|few|TRBV7-9
CASTGIVSTYEQYF
TGTGCCAGCACCGGGATTGTTAGCACCTACGAGCAGTACTTC
>TRBJ1-4|.|.|TRBV5-6
CASSWEQGATNEKLFF
TGTGCCAGCAGCTGGGAACAGGGTGCAACTAATGAAAAACTGTTTTTT
>TRBJ2-3|.|few|TRBV7-2
CASSLASTAQYF
TGTGCCAGCAGCTTAGCGTCTACAGCGCAGTATTTT
>TRBJ2-1|TRBD1|.|TRBV14
CATSRDRAYNEQFF
TGTGCCACCAGCCGGGACAGGGCCTACAATGAGCAGTTCTTC
>TRBJ2-1|TRBD1|many|TRBV7-9
CASSPRGPYNEQFF
TGTGCCAGCAGCCCCAGGGGGCCCTACAATGAGCAGTTCTTC
>TRBJ2-2|TRBD2|.|TRBV11-2
CASSLQAGGYTGELFF
TGTGCCAGCAGCTTACAAGCGGGGGGCTACACCGGGGAGCTGTTTTTT
>TRBJ1-1|.|many|TRBV7-6
CASSLGYVNTEAFF
TGTGCCAGCAGCTTAGGGTACGTGAACACTGAAGCTTTCTTT
>TRBJ2-1|.|few|TRBV6-2/TRBV6-3
CASSQPRWDEQFF
TGTGCCAGCAGTCAACCTCGGTGGGATGAGCAGTTCTTC
>TRBJ2-4|.|.|TRBV18
CASSPLQAKNIQYF
TGTGCCAGCTCACCACTGCAAGCCAAAAACATTCAGTACTTC
>TRBJ2-3|TRBD2|.|TRBV12-3/TRBV12-4
CASRIAGNPADTQYF
TGTGCCAGCAGAATAGCGGGTAACCCCGCAGATACGCAGTATTTT
>TRBJ1-5|.|.|TRBV12-3/TRBV12-4
CASKYGRNQPQHF
TGTGCCAGCAAATATGGCAGGAATCAGCCCCAGCATTTT
>TRBJ1-5|TRBD1|few|TRBV6-6
CASSSTGTYQPQHF
TGTGCCAGCAGTTCGACAGGGACGTATCAGCCCCAGCATTTT
>TRBJ1-1|TRBD1|.|TRBV10-3
CAIRGTGREAFF
TGTGCCATCAGGGGGACAGGGCGTGAAGCTTTCTTT
>TRBJ2-1|.|few|TRBV20-1
CSAKHPMNPGVYEQFF
TGCAGTGCAAAACATCCGATGAACCCAGGGGTCTATGAGCAGTTCTTC
>TRBJ1-6|TRBD1|.|TRBV7-2
CASSSTGQGLHSPLHF
TGTGCCAGCAGCTCCACGGGACAGGGTTTGCATTCACCCCTCCACTTT
>TRBJ2-1|.|few|TRBV25-1
CASRPWDTRRSNEQFF
TGTGCCAGCAGGCCCTGGGACACCCGGAGGAGCAATGAGCAGTTCTTC
>TRBJ1-1|TRBD1|.|TRBV6-1
CASSMTGVVTEAFF
TGTGCCAGCAGTATGACAGGGGTGGTCACTGAAGCTTTCTTT